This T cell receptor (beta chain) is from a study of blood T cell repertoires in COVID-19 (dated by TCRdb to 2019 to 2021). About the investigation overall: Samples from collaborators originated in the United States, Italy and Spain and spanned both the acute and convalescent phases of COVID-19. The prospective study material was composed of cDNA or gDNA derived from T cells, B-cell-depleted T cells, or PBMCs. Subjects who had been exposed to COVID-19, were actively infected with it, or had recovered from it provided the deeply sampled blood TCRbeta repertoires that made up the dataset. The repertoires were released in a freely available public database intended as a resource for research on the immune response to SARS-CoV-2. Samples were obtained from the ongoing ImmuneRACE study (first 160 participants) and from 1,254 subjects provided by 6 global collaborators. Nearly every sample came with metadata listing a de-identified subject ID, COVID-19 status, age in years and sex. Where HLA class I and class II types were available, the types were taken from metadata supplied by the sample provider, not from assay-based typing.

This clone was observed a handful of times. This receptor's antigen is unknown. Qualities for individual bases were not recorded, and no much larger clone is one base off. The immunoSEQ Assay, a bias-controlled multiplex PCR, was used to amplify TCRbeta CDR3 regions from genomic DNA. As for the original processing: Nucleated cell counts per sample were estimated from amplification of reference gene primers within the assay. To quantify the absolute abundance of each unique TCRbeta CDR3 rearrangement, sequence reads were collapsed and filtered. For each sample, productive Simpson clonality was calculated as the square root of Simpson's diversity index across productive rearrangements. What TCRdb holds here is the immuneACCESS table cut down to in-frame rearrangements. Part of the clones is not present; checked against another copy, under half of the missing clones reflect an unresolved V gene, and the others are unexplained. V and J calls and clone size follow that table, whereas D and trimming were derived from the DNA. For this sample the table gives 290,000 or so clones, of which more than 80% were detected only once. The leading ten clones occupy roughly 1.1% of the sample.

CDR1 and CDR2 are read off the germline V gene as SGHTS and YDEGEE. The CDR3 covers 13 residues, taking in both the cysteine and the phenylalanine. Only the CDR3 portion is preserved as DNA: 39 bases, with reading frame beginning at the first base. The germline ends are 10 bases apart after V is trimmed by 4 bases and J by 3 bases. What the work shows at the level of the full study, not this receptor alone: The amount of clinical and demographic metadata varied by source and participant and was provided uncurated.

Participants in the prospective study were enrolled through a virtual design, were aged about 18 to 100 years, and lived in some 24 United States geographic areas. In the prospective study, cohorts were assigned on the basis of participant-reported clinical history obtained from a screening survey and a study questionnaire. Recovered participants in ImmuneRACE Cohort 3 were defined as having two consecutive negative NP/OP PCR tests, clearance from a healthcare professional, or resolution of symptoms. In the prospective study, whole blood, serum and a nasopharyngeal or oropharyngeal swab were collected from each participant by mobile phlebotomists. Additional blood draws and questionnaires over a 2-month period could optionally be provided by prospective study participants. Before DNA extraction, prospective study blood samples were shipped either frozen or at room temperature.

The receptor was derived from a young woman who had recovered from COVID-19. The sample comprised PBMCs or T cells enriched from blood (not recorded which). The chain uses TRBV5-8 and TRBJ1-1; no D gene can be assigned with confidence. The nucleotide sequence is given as TGTGCCAGCAGCCGGACGGACTACACTGAAGCTTTCTTT. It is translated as CASSRTDYTEAFF.